The rows below give T cell receptor beta chains drawn from one sample of a study of T-cell memory formation after mild COVID-19. From the 5' RACE reads, TCRdb called clonotypes with MiXCR, one entry per CDR3 protein. The data show around 320,000 distinct CDR3 sequences, around 28% seen once. The sample was PBMCs or a T cell subset sorted from them (not recorded which). The receptor set was obtained from an adult woman who had mild COVID-19 (a few samples of this study predate the infection). Cell type and time point are not known. Both conserved end residues are part of each CDR3. Fields, in order: V gene, J gene, CDR3 protein.

v_gene: TRBV23-1; j_gene: TRBJ2-6; CDR3aa: CASSQSRSDRTGANVLTF
v_gene: TRBV7-6; j_gene: TRBJ2-3; CDR3aa: CASSLAKGAQYF
v_gene: TRBV3-1; j_gene: TRBJ1-2; CDR3aa: CASSRSGGLNYGYTF
v_gene: TRBV12-3/TRBV12-4; j_gene: TRBJ2-5; CDR3aa: CASGGFETQYF
v_gene: TRBV20-1; j_gene: TRBJ1-2; CDR3aa: CSATGTIYGYTF
v_gene: TRBV4-3; j_gene: TRBJ2-7; CDR3aa: CASSQDRREQYF
v_gene: TRBV5-1; j_gene: TRBJ2-5; CDR3aa: CASSLRTGGPQETQYF
v_gene: TRBV7-2; j_gene: TRBJ2-3; CDR3aa: CASSLNKYTQYF
v_gene: TRBV20-1; j_gene: TRBJ2-7; CDR3aa: CSATLDSYEQYF
v_gene: TRBV12-3/TRBV12-4; j_gene: TRBJ2-3; CDR3aa: CASSLKPGISTDTQYF
v_gene: TRBV5-1; j_gene: TRBJ2-1; CDR3aa: CASSLAQIGEQFF
v_gene: TRBV6-5; j_gene: TRBJ1-1; CDR3aa: CASRNLGTASGEAFF
v_gene: TRBV7-2; j_gene: TRBJ2-3; CDR3aa: CASSPQGAATQYF
v_gene: TRBV7-9; j_gene: TRBJ2-5; CDR3aa: CASSFAQETQYF
v_gene: TRBV7-3; j_gene: TRBJ1-1; CDR3aa: CASSTTGSAEAFF
v_gene: TRBV7-8; j_gene: TRBJ1-4; CDR3aa: CASSLRQFNEKLFF
v_gene: TRBV20-1; j_gene: TRBJ2-1; CDR3aa: CSASGSGSRSYNEQFF
v_gene: TRBV5-1; j_gene: TRBJ1-1; CDR3aa: CVMWVLNTEAFF
v_gene: TRBV5-1; j_gene: TRBJ2-3; CDR3aa: CASSSLAGGPGNTQYF